This entry lists 21 T cell receptor beta chains sequenced from one sample in a study of blood T cell repertoires in COVID-19. Method: immunoSEQ multiplex PCR; TCRdb's copy keeps in-frame clones and lacks some. The sample includes some 200,000 clones, about 90% of them seen just once. Specimen: peripheral blood. Receptor source: a woman in her 70s with acute or convalescent COVID-19.

The chain joins TRBV18 to TRBJ2-2; 8 bases are shared with TRBD1. The CDR3 length is 14 residues. The V gene end was trimmed by 3 bases and the J gene end by 4 bases; junction bases not matched to a gene: 1. Looked up from germline, CDR1 is KGHSH and CDR2 is LQKENI. CDR3 nucleotide sequence: TGTGCCAGCTCACCCGGACAGGGCACCGGGGAGCTGTTTTTT. Protein product: CASSPGQGTGELFF.

The gene calls are TRBV11-2 and TRBJ2-7; 13 bases are shared with TRBD2. Germline trimming cut 5 bases from V and 0 bases from J; bases unmatched to any gene: 7. Germline V lookup: CDR1 SGHAT, CDR2 FQNNGV. The CDR3 has 17 amino acids. CDR3 sequence reads: CASSRGLAGVLSYEQYF. As DNA, the CDR3 is TGTGCCAGCAGCCGCGGACTAGCGGGGGTCCTCTCCTACGAGCAGTACTTC.

The chain couples TRBV12-1 to TRBJ2-1; TRBD1, the table's D call, was not compared with the DNA. TRBV12-1 is a known pseudogene. CDR3 length: 17 residues. The CDR3 is CASSFQVSPWSYNEQFF. The CDR3 nucleotides read TGTGCCAGCAGCTTTCAGGTGAGCCCTTGGTCCTACAATGAGCAGTTCTTC.

This clone has only a few counts. J is TRBJ2-5 and V is TRBV12-3 or TRBV12-4; possibly TRBD2 for D (5 bases). V was trimmed by 5 bases and J by 7 bases, leaving 14 bases between them. The CDR3 has 13 residues. The CDR3 sequence: CASSPRDAGTQYF. CDR3 nucleotides: TGTGCCAGCAGTCCCCGGGATGCTGGGACCCAGTACTTC.

J is TRBJ1-2 and V is TRBV19, with D hard to call. CDR3 length equals 15 residues. Germline values: CDR1 LNHDA, CDR2 SQIVND (reference sequence). The V end lost 7 bases, the J end lost 1 base, and 16 bases lay between the germline ends. The CDR3 DNA sequence: TGTGCCAGTACCACCTTTTCTGGCAATAACTATGGCTACACCTTC. Its translation: CASTTFSGNNYGYTF.

This clone was seen once. The same CDR3 also results from other DNA sequences found in this sample. This sequence joins TRBV18 and TRBJ1-2; 8 positions agree with TRBD1. This CDR3 is built from 12 residues. J gave up 8 bases and V 3 bases, and 2 bases lay outside the gene matches. Germline assignment: CDR1 KGHSH and CDR2 LQKENI. DNA of the CDR3: TGTGCCAGCTCACCGACAGGGGACGGCTACACCTTC. It specifies CASSPTGDGYTF.

The chain uses TRBV6-2 or TRBV6-3 and TRBJ2-1, with 11 bases fitting TRBD2. There are 17 residues in the CDR3. With V trimmed by 4 bases and J by 7 bases, 12 bases remained unmatched. The germline gives CDR1 MNHEY, CDR2 SVGEGT. The chain's CDR3 is CASSFELLAGGGNEQFF. The CDR3 nucleotides read TGTGCCAGCAGTTTCGAACTCCTAGCGGGAGGTGGGAATGAGCAGTTCTTC.

This sequence joins TRBV11-2 and TRBJ2-1; 8 bases line up with TRBD2. CDR3 length: 15 amino acids. Germline values: CDR1 SGHAT, CDR2 FQNNGV. V lost 4 bases to trimming and J lost 0 bases; unmatched junction nucleotides: 2. In nucleotides, the CDR3 is TGTGCCAGCAGCTCCAGCGGGAGCTCCTACAATGAGCAGTTCTTC. Translated, it gives CASSSSGSSYNEQFF.

The gene calls are TRBV7-6 and TRBJ1-1; D is undetermined. This CDR3 spans 15 amino acids. The V and J ends lost 1 base and 1 base respectively, with 10 bases between them. Germline lookup yields CDR1 SGHVS and CDR2 FNYEAQ. The CDR3 region has the DNA TGTGCCAGCAGCTTAGGTGGCGGGAGGAACACTGAAGCTTTCTTT. This gives the protein CASSLGGGRNTEAFF. The full variable domain, its missing parts supplied by reference TRBV7-6 and TRBJ1-1, is GAGVSQSPRYKVTKRGQDVALRCDPISGHVSLYWYRQALGQGPEFLTYFNYEAQQDKSGLPNDRFSAERPEGSISTLTIQRTEQRDSAMYRCASSLGGGRNTEAFFGQGTRLTVV.

This rearrangement joins TRBV9 to TRBJ2-7; 8 bases align to TRBD1. The V gene's germline CDR1 is SGDLS and CDR2 YYNGEE. This CDR3 has 15 amino acids. The V gene end was trimmed by 3 bases and the J gene end by 7 bases; junction bases not matched to a gene: 12. This CDR3 is CASSGRQGWEEEQYF. The CDR3 DNA follows: TGTGCCAGCAGCGGGCGACAGGGGTGGGAAGAGGAGCAGTACTTC.

CDR3 sequence reads: CASSTWTADRSYTF. CDR3 DNA: TGCGCCAGCAGCACTTGGACAGCCGATCGGAGCTACACCTTC. The chain combines TRBV5-1 with TRBJ1-2; maybe TRBD1 (6 bases). V lost 4 bases and J lost 9, with 19 bases in between. Germline lookup yields CDR1 SGHRS and CDR2 YFSETQ. This CDR3 spans 14 amino acids.

The rearrangement uses TRBV19 and TRBJ1-4; TRBD1 matches at 7 bases. Germline lookup yields CDR1 LNHDA and CDR2 SQIVND (reference sequence). CDR3 length equals 14 residues. V lost 6 bases and J lost 6; bases outside the gene matches: 7. CDR3 bases: TGTGCCAGTAGCGACAGGGCCCGAGATGAAAAACTGTTTTTT. Translated: CASSDRARDEKLFF. The full variable domain, its missing parts supplied by reference TRBV19 and TRBJ1-4, is DGGITQSPKYLFRKEGQNVTLSCEQNLNHDAMYWYRQDPGQGLRLIYYSQIVNDFQKGDIAEGYSVSREKKESFPLTVTSAQKNPTAFYLCASSDRARDEKLFFGSGTQLSVL.

CDR3 protein: CASSTRTATYEQYF. CDR3 DNA: TGTGCCAGCAGTACCAGGACTGCTACCTACGAGCAGTACTTC. The V call is TRBV6-6, the J call TRBJ2-7, with D possibly being TRBD2 (5 bases). CDR1 and CDR2 from the germline V gene are MNHNY and SVGAGI (reference sequence). Trimming left V 5 bases short and J 2 bases short, with 13 bases between. The CDR3 extends over 14 amino acids.

The chain combines TRBV28 with TRBJ2-7, with TRBD1 matching over 9 bases. Trimming cost V 4 bases and J 4 bases; bases outside gene matches: 5. The CDR3 contains 14 residues. From germline, CDR1 is MDHEN and CDR2 SYDVKM. CDR3 protein: CASSSGQGVYEQYF. The CDR3 DNA reads TGTGCCAGCAGTTCGGGACAGGGTGTGTACGAGCAGTACTTC.

The J gene is TRBJ2-7, the V gene TRBV28; a possible D gene is TRBD2 (7 bases). The CDR3 is 16 amino acids. Germline CDR1 reads MDHEN; CDR2 reads SYDVKM. Between the trimmed V and J ends, which lost 0 bases and 2 bases, there was a span of 14 bases. CDR3 residues: CASSLWRGLPPYEQYF. The CDR3, as DNA: TGTGCCAGCAGTTTATGGCGGGGGCTGCCCCCCTACGAGCAGTACTTC.

The DNA of the CDR3 is TGTGCCAGCAGCTCCAGACAGGGGGGGCACCAGCCCCAGCATTTT. It encodes CASSSRQGGHQPQHF. The chain combines TRBV7-8 with TRBJ1-5, with 9 bases matching TRBD1. CDR1 is SGHVS, CDR2 FQNEAQ, per germline. V lost 4 bases to trimming and J lost 7 bases; unmatched junction nucleotides: 8. The CDR3 consists of 15 residues.

This clone was recorded once. The chain combines TRBV6-5 with TRBJ2-7; TRBD2 aligns across 7 bases. Germline CDR1 reads MNHEY; CDR2 reads SVGAGI. Losses at the gene ends were 6 bases for V and 3 bases for J; bases not matched to a gene: 5. This CDR3 is built from 13 residues. In nucleotides, the CDR3 is TGTGCCAGCAGGGCTAGCGGAAACTACGAGCAGTACTTC. Amino acid sequence: CASRASGNYEQYF.

The chain couples TRBV13 to TRBJ1-6; 8 nucleotides align to TRBD1. The CDR3 extends over 14 amino acids. Per germline, CDR1 PRHDT and CDR2 FYEKMQ (reference sequence). The V segment lost 5 bases and the J segment 14 bases; nucleotides outside the gene matches: 11. In nucleotides, the CDR3 is TGTGCCAGCAGCGCGACAGGGGACCCTCTCACCCTCCACTTT. As protein: CASSATGDPLTLHF.

CDR3 region: CASSYPRGPGANVLTF. In nucleotides, the CDR3 is TGTGCCAGCAGTTACCCCAGGGGGCCTGGGGCCAACGTCCTGACTTTC. The V and J genes are TRBV6-2 or TRBV6-3 and TRBJ2-6; 8 bases fit TRBD1. Unmatched junction bases numbered 2, after V lost 2 bases and J lost 2 bases. Germline CDR1 reads MNHEY; CDR2 reads SVGEGT. CDR3 length: 16 amino acids.

This chain links TRBV29-1 with TRBJ2-4; maybe TRBD1 (6 bases). The CDR3 contains 15 residues. With 3 bases removed from V and 3 bases from J, the gap between germline ends came to 15 bases. Germline V gene sequence: CDR1 SQVTM, CDR2 ANQGSEA. CDR3 protein: CSVDPALGGKNIQYF. In nucleotides, the CDR3 is TGCAGCGTTGATCCTGCGTTAGGGGGCAAAAACATTCAGTACTTC.

This chain joins TRBV5-1 and TRBJ2-1; 8 bases align to TRBD2. The germline V gene has CDR1 SGHRS and CDR2 YFSETQ. Trimming cost V 8 bases and J 1 base; bases outside gene matches: 17. The CDR3 is 18 residues long. The CDR3 nucleotides read TGCGCCAGGGAAAACGAACAGGGCATAGCGGGGTCCTACAATGAGCAGTTCTTC. Protein: CARENEQGIAGSYNEQFF.